Listed here are 31 T cell receptor beta chains from one sample, sequenced in a study of T cell responses to AZD1222 COVID-19 vaccine. Generated by immunoSEQ multiplex PCR, the TCRdb table keeps only in-frame clones and is missing some. The table includes 90,000 to 130,000 clones, around 84% detected once. Sequences were derived from peripheral blood, sampled on day 0 of AZD1222 vaccination. The receptor source for this set is an adult in good health.

This chain links TRBV5-4 with TRBJ1-2; the D gene is possibly TRBD1 (6 bases). CDR1 and CDR2 from the germline V gene are SGHNT and YYREEE (reference sequence). The CDR3 is made up of 15 amino acids. V was trimmed by 2 bases and J by 2 bases, leaving 13 bases between them. CDR3 protein: CASSFGGVQNYGYTF. The CDR3 coding sequence is TGTGCCAGCAGCTTCGGGGGCGTTCAAAACTATGGCTACACCTTC.

This clone occurred once. This chain connects TRBV7-9 to TRBJ1-2; D remains unclear. CDR3 length: 14 residues. Germline V gene sequence: CDR1 SEHNR, CDR2 FQNEAQ (reference sequence). With 3 bases removed from V and 11 bases from J, the gap between germline ends came to 19 bases. The CDR3 reads CASSFSALISGYTF. CDR3 sequence (DNA): TGTGCCAGCAGCTTCTCCGCCCTAATATCTGGTTACACCTTC. Supplemented by reference TRBV7-9 and TRBJ1-2, the full variable domain reads DTGVSQNPRHKITKRGQNVTFRCDPISEHNRLYWYRQTLGQGPEFLTYFQNEAQLEKSRLLSDRFSAERPKGSFSTLEIQRTEQGDSAMYLCASSFSALISGYTFGSGTRLTVV.

This chain links TRBV19 with TRBJ2-7; D is unclear. The CDR3 has 13 amino acids. The V gene lost 5 bases and the J gene lost 3 bases, with 11 bases spanning the gap. CDR1 and CDR2 (germline): LNHDA, SQIVND (reference sequence). The CDR3 coding sequence is TGTGCCAGTAGTCTTGACCGATACTACGAGCAGTACTTC. Residues: CASSLDRYYEQYF.

This chain joins TRBV5-6 and TRBJ2-1, with 11 bases matching TRBD2. The CDR3 covers 14 residues. From germline, CDR1 is SGHDT and CDR2 YYEEEE. The junction had 5 bases not matched to a gene; V was cut back by 2 bases and J by 10 bases. In DNA, the CDR3 is TGTGCCAGCAGCTTTCGGGCTAGCGGGGGGGAGCAGTTCTTC. Protein: CASSFRASGGEQFF.

Only a few counts were recorded for this clone. The V call is TRBV25-1, the J call TRBJ1-2; D not resolved. V was shortened by 2 bases and J by 4 bases, with 8 bases between the two germline ends. CDR3 size: 13 residues. CDR1 is MGHDK and CDR2 is SYGVNS in the germline V gene. The DNA of the CDR3 is TGTGCCAGCAGTGAAGAGGGCCCCTATGGCTACACCTTC. This gives the protein CASSEEGPYGYTF.

The V and J genes are TRBV5-1 and TRBJ2-4; 7 nucleotides match TRBD1. J was trimmed by 3 bases and V by 4 bases; bases with no gene match: 13. Germline CDR1 is SGHRS and CDR2 is YFSETQ. The CDR3 runs 17 residues. The CDR3: CASSQRQGPSGKNIQYF. In DNA, the CDR3 is TGCGCCAGCAGCCAGCGACAGGGCCCCTCCGGCAAAAACATTCAGTACTTC.

V gene TRBV24-1 combines with J gene TRBJ1-2; D possibly corresponds to TRBD1 (6 bases). Trimming left V 11 bases short and J 1 base short, with 13 bases between. CDR1 and CDR2 (germline): KGHDR, SFDVKD. The length of the CDR3 is 13 residues. The CDR3 DNA reads as TGTGCCATCAGGGACACGGTTAACTATGGCTACACCTTC. Translating gives CAIRDTVNYGYTF.

V is TRBV18 and J is TRBJ2-7; TRBD1 matches 7 bases. V lost 3 bases, J lost 6 bases, and 14 bases stayed unmatched. The germline CDR1 and CDR2 sequences are KGHSH and LQKENI. The CDR3 covers 16 residues. Written as DNA, the CDR3 is TGTGCCAGCTCACCTCCCGGGGCCGGGACAGCGGCCGAGCAGTACTTC. The encoded protein is CASSPPGAGTAAEQYF.

In this sample, this clone turned up once. The chain is built from TRBV25-1 and TRBJ2-3, with 12 bases lining up with TRBD1. V was clipped by 9 bases and J by 4 bases; unmatched bases: 8. CDR1 MGHDK and CDR2 SYGVNS come from the germline V gene. CDR3 length: 15 residues. The CDR3 DNA reads TGTGCCAGTAGTTCGGGACAGGGGGCCCCAGATACGCAGTATTTT. It translates to CASSSGQGAPDTQYF.

The V gene is TRBV11-2, the J gene TRBJ1-3; 8 bases map to TRBD1. This CDR3 is built from 15 residues. V lost 5 bases, J lost 4 bases, and 7 bases stayed unmatched. The germline V gene encodes CDR1 SGHAT and CDR2 FQNNGV. The CDR3 coding sequence is TGTGCCAGCAGCAGAGGACAGGGAGCGGGAAACACCATATATTTT. Encoded protein: CASSRGQGAGNTIYF.

The J gene is TRBJ1-3, the V gene TRBV16, with a weak D call TRBD1 (6 bases). CDR1 is KGHSY, CDR2 FQNENV, per germline. V was shortened by 2 bases and J by 2 bases, with 7 bases between the two germline ends. This CDR3 has 14 amino acids. CDR3: CASSQGGPGNTIYF. DNA of the CDR3: TGTGCCAGCAGCCAAGGGGGGCCTGGAAACACCATATATTTT.

The V call is TRBV11-2, the J call TRBJ2-3, with D tentatively TRBD1 or TRBD2 (5 bases each). Germline V CDR1 and CDR2: SGHAT, FQNNGV. V was cut by 5 bases and J by 6 bases, with 21 bases left in between. This CDR3 is built from 16 residues. CDR3 sequence reads: CASSRAGTTREDTQYF. CDR3 bases: TGTGCCAGCAGCAGAGCCGGGACGACCAGGGAGGATACGCAGTATTTT.

The J gene is TRBJ2-7, the V gene TRBV7-2; perhaps TRBD2 as D (6 bases). CDR3 length: 15 amino acids. V was cut by 5 bases and J by 1 base, with 15 bases left in between. The V gene's germline CDR1 is SGHTA and CDR2 FQGNSA. The chain's CDR3 is CASSPAGGGSYEQYF. In DNA, the CDR3 is TGTGCCAGCAGCCCCGCTGGAGGAGGGTCCTACGAGCAGTACTTC.

The V and J genes are TRBV5-1 and TRBJ2-2, with D unresolved. Trimming shortened V by 1 base and J by 4 bases, and 11 bases separated the two germline ends. Germline loops: CDR1 SGHRS, CDR2 YFSETQ. The CDR3 has 15 amino acids. The CDR3 DNA follows: TGCGCCAGCAGCTTGTCAGGATCGGGCACCGGGGAGCTGTTTTTT. It yields the protein CASSLSGSGTGELFF.

The V and J genes are TRBV28 and TRBJ1-2; D may be TRBD1 (5 bases). Germline lookup yields CDR1 MDHEN and CDR2 SYDVKM. Trimming took off 3 bases at V and 7 bases at J, with 9 bases between the two ends. The CDR3 is made up of 12 amino acids. CDR3: CASSFGGFGYTF. The CDR3 nucleotides read TGTGCCAGCAGTTTCGGGGGATTTGGCTACACCTTC.

This chain joins TRBV11-2 and TRBJ2-1; D is perhaps TRBD1 (5 bases). This CDR3 region has 15 residues. V dropped 3 bases and J dropped 0 bases, with 9 bases sitting between them. CDR1 is SGHAT and CDR2 is FQNNGV in the germline V gene. Written as DNA, the CDR3 is TGTGCCAGCAGCTTCCCAGGGCGCTCCTACAATGAGCAGTTCTTC. Translated: CASSFPGRSYNEQFF.

The rearrangement uses TRBV10-3 and TRBJ2-2; no clear D gene. The CDR3 length is 16 residues. The V end was cut by 2 bases, the J end by 2 bases, with 12 bases between. Germline V CDR1 and CDR2: ENHRY, SYGVKD. The chain's CDR3 is CAISEMKAANTGELFF. The DNA for the CDR3 is TGTGCCATCAGTGAGATGAAGGCAGCAAACACCGGGGAGCTGTTTTTT.

This sequence joins TRBV30 and TRBJ2-4, with 8 bases matching TRBD2. This CDR3 comprises 13 residues. The J segment lost 3 bases and the V segment lost 2 bases, leaving 0 bases of the junction unmatched. CDR1 GTSNPN and CDR2 SVGIG come from the germline V gene (reference sequence). CDR3 loop: CAWSSGGKNIQYF. DNA for the CDR3: TGTGCCTGGAGTAGCGGGGGCAAAAACATTCAGTACTTC.

The chain recombines TRBV10-1 with TRBJ2-3; a possible D gene is TRBD1 (6 bases). Germline V CDR1 and CDR2: WNHNN, SYGVQD (reference sequence). The V and J ends lost 8 bases and 0 bases respectively, with 12 bases between them. The CDR3 consists of 14 residues. This CDR3 reads CASGPGDSTDTQYF. CDR3 sequence (DNA): TGCGCCAGCGGACCAGGGGATAGCACAGATACGCAGTATTTT.

CDR3 nucleotides: TGTGCCAGCAGCAAACCCGACAGTTTCTACGAGCAGTACTTC. Translated: CASSKPDSFYEQYF. The rearrangement links TRBV21-1 to TRBJ2-7; the table's D call, TRBD1, was not checked against the DNA. TRBV21-1 counts as a pseudogene. This CDR3 comprises 14 residues.

The chain couples TRBV18 to TRBJ1-4; 8 bases align to TRBD1. The CDR3 consists of 16 residues. Germline CDR1 is KGHSH and CDR2 is LQKENI. Losses at the gene ends were 3 bases for V and 4 bases for J; bases not matched to a gene: 7. The CDR3 reads CASSPGTGGNNEKLFF. CDR3 nucleotides: TGTGCCAGCTCACCCGGGACAGGCGGTAATAATGAAAAACTGTTTTTT.

This rearrangement joins TRBV6-5 to TRBJ1-1, with 9 bases aligning to TRBD1. CDR3 length equals 13 residues. Trimming took 7 bases from V and 2 from J; bases not matched to a gene: 2. Germline-derived CDR1 and CDR2 are MNHEY and SVGAGI. The chain's CDR3 is CASNRGPNTEAFF. The CDR3 coding sequence is TGTGCCAGCAACAGGGGGCCCAACACTGAAGCTTTCTTT.

The chain carries TRBV29-1 and TRBJ1-3; no firm D call. The CDR3 spans 12 residues. Germline values: CDR1 SQVTM, CDR2 ANQGSEA. Trimming took off 3 bases at V and 1 base at J, with 4 bases between the two ends. The CDR3 nucleotides read TGCAGCGTTGATAGGTCTGGAAACACCATATATTTT. Translated: CSVDRSGNTIYF.

The rearrangement uses TRBV28 and TRBJ1-5; no reliable D call. There are 17 residues in the CDR3. Trimming pared 5 bases from V and 5 bases from J, leaving 22 bases between. Germline lookup yields CDR1 MDHEN and CDR2 SYDVKM. The DNA for the CDR3 is TGTGCCAGCAGTCTGGCCCGGGCTGGCGGAACTTATCAGCCCCAGCATTTT. This encodes CASSLARAGGTYQPQHF.

This clone has a single count. The rearrangement uses TRBV7-2 and TRBJ2-7; weak D call: TRBD1 (6 bases). The CDR3 is made up of 13 amino acids. Germline V gives CDR1 SGHTA, CDR2 FQGNSA. The germline V and J ends were trimmed by 6 bases and 4 bases, with 13 bases remaining between them. The CDR3 loop is CASSQSTGYEQYF. Written as DNA, the CDR3 is TGTGCCAGCAGTCAATCTACAGGGTACGAGCAGTACTTC.

V gene TRBV29-1 combines with J gene TRBJ1-3, with no clear D. The V and J ends lost 5 bases and 0 bases respectively, with 11 bases between them. The germline CDR1 and CDR2 sequences are SQVTM and ANQGSEA. The length of the CDR3 is 14 residues. In DNA, the CDR3 is TGCAGCGTTCTCTTGGGGAACTCTGGAAACACCATATATTTT. Its protein product is CSVLLGNSGNTIYF.

The CDR3: CASTEGTVGHSGELFF. CDR3 DNA: TGTGCCAGCACCGAGGGGACAGTGGGACATTCGGGGGAGCTGTTTTTT. The chain links TRBV2 to TRBJ2-2, with 7 nucleotides matching TRBD1. The CDR3 spans 16 residues. Germline CDR1 reads SNHLY; CDR2 reads FYNNEI. Germline trimming cut 7 bases from V and 8 bases from J; bases unmatched to any gene: 16.

The CDR3 sequence is CASSLATTDYGYTF. In nucleotides, the CDR3 is TGCGCCAGCAGCTTGGCCACTACAGACTATGGCTACACCTTC. The V and J genes are TRBV5-1 and TRBJ1-2; no clear D. The CDR3 is 14 residues long. From germline, CDR1 is SGHRS and CDR2 YFSETQ. Trimming pared 0 bases from V and 3 bases from J, leaving 9 bases between.

In its sample, this clone was seen once. V is TRBV11-3 and J is TRBJ2-1, with 8 bases aligning to TRBD2. V lost 5 bases, J lost 4 bases, and 7 bases stayed unmatched. CDR1 is SGHNT, CDR2 YENEEA, per germline. The CDR3 spans 15 residues. DNA for the CDR3: TGTGCCAGCAGCCGACCTACTAGCGGTTACAATGAGCAGTTCTTC. Amino acid sequence: CASSRPTSGYNEQFF.

The chain recombines TRBV2 with TRBJ1-5; no clear D. The CDR3 contains 16 residues. From germline, CDR1 is SNHLY and CDR2 FYNNEI. Trimming removed 1 base at V and 0 bases at J, with 10 bases between. The CDR3 here is CASSEVTIYSNQPQHF. CDR3 nucleotides: TGTGCCAGCAGTGAAGTGACAATTTATAGCAATCAGCCCCAGCATTTT. Based on the CDR3 plus reference TRBV2 and TRBJ1-5, the full variable domain is EPEVTQTPSHQVTQMGQEVILRCVPISNHLYFYWYRQILGQKVEFLVSFYNNEISEKSEIFDDQFSVERPDGSNFTLKIRSTKLEDSAMYFCASSEVTIYSNQPQHFGDGTRLSIL.

The rearrangement joins TRBV3-1 (or the pseudogene TRBV3-2) to TRBJ1-3; 11 bases align to TRBD1. CDR1 LGHDT and CDR2 YNNKEL come from the germline V gene (reference sequence). The CDR3 covers 16 residues. Unmatched junction bases numbered 4, after V lost 3 bases and J lost 3 bases. In DNA, the CDR3 is TGTGCCAGCAGCCAGGGGGACAGGGGGAATGGAAACACCATATATTTT. As protein: CASSQGDRGNGNTIYF.